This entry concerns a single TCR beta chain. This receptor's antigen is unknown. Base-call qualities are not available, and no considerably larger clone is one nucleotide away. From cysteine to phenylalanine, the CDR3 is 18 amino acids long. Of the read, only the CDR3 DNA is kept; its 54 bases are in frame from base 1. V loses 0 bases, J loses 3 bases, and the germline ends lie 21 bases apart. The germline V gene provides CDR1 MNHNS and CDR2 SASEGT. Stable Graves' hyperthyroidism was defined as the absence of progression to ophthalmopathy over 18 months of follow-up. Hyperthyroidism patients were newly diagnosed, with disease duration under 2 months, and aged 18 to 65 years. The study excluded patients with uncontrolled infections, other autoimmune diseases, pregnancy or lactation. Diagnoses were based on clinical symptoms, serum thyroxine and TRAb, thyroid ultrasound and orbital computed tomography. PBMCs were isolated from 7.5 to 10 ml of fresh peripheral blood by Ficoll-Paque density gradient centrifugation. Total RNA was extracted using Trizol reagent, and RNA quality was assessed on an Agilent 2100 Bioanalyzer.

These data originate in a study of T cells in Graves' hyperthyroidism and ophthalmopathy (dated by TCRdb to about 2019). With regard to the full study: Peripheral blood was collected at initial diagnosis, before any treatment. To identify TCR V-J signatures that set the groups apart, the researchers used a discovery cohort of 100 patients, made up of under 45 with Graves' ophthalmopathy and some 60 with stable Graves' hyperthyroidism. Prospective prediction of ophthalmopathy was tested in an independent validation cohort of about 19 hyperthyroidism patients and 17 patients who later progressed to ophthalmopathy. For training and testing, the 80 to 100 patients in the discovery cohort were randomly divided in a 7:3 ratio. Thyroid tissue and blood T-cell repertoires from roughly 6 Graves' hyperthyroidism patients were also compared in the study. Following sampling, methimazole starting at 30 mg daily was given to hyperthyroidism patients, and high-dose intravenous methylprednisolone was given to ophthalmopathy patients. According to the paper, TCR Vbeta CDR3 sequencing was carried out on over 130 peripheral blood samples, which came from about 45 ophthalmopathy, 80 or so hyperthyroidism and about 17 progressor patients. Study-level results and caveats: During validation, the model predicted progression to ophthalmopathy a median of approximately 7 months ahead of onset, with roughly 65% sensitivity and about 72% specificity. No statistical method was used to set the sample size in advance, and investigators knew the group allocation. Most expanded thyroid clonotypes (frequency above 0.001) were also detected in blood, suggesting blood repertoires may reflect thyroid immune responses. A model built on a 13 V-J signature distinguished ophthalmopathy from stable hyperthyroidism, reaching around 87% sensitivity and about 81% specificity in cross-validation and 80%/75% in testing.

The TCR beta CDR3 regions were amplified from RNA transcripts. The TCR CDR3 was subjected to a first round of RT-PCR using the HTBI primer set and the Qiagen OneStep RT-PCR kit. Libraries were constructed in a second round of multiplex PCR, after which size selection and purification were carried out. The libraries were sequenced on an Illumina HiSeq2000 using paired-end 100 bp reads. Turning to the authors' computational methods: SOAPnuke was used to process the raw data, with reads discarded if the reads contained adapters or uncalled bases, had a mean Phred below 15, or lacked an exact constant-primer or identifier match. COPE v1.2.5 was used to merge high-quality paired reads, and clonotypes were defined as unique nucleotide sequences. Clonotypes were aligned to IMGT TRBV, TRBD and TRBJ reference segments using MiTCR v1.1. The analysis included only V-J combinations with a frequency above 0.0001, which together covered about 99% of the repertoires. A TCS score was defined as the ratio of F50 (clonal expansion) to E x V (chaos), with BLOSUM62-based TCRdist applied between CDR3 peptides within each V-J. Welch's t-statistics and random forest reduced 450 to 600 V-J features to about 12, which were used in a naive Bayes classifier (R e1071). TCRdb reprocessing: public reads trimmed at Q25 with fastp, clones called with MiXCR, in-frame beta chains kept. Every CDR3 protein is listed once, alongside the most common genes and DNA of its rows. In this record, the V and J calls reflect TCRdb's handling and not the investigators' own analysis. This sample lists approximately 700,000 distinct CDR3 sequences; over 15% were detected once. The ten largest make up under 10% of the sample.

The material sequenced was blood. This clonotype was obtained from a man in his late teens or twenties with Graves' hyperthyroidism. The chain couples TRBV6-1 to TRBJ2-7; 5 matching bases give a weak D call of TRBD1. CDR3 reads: CASSEALPPVYRYYEQYF. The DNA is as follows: TGTGCCAGCAGTGAAGCGCTTCCCCCGGTATACAGGTACTACGAGCAGTACTTC.